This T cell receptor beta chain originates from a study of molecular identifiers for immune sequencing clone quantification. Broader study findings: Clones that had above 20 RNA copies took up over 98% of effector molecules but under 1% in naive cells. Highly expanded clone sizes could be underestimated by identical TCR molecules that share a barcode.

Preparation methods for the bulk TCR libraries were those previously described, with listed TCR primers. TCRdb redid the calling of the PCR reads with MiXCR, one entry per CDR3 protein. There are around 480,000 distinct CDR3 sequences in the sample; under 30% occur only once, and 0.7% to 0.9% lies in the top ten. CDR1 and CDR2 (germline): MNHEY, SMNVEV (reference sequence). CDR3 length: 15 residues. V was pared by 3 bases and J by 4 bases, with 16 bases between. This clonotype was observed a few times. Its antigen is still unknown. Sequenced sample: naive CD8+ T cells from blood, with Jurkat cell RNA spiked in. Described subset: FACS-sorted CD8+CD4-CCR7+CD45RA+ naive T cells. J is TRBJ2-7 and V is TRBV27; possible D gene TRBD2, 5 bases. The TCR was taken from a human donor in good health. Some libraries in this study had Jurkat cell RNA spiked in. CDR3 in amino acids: CASSFDAAGRYEQYF. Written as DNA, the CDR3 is TGTGCCAGCAGTTTCGATGCCGCGGGTCGATACGAGCAGTACTTC.